This entry is about one TCR beta chain. No antigen is known for it. No qualities accompany the bases; no much larger clone lies one base away. The source of the sample is a study of chemoradiotherapy in HPV16-positive cancers (dated by TCRdb to the early 2020s). Some background on the complete study: Using functional T-cell assays on cells from a couple of HPV16-positive patients, the researchers defined candidate HPV-specific T-cell clones and common TCR motifs. The study asked whether T-cell immunity against the HPV oncoproteins E6 and E7 changes during chemoradiotherapy and whether it affects survival. TCR repertoires from some 90 patients with HPV-related cancers were then used to track the candidate HPV-specific TCRs and motifs. Overall study results and their limits: Among HPV16-positive patients, expansion of HPV-responsive T cells during chemoradiotherapy was associated with better recurrence-free survival. Only two HPV16-positive patients were used to derive the functional definition of HPV-specific T cells, and the survival association was reported for HPV16-positive patients. Expansion of candidate HPV-specific clones and E7-related TCR motifs was observed in the tumor microenvironment during treatment, whereas no such expansion was observed for non-HPV-specific T cells.

Repertoires were sampled multiple times during chemoradiotherapy, which allowed clonal expansion in the tumor microenvironment to be followed. Library creation used the immunoSEQ multiplex PCR assay. TCRdb stores this immuneACCESS table with in-frame sequences only. Part of the clones is absent; in the studies checked, under half of the shortfall reflects unresolved V genes, and no reason is known for the rest. Across this sample there are 20,000 to 25,000 clones, with approximately 92% seen only once. Clones ranked in the top ten supply around a sixth of the sample. V drops 11 bases and J drops 2 bases, leaving 20 bases in between. The CDR3 contains 15 residues, cysteine and phenylalanine counted. Just the 45-base CDR3 DNA is kept, in frame starting at base 1.

In this chain, TRBV6-7 is recombined with TRBJ2-3; the D match is possibly TRBD1 or TRBD2, with 5 bases aligned in each. TRBV6-7 is identified as an open reading frame with a role that is uncertain. Sequencing was performed on blood, taken from a patient who underwent chemoradiotherapy. This TCR was recovered from a human donor with HPV-associated anogenital cancer. The DNA sequence is TGTGCCCTAGGTTGGTGGGGGACCCCCACAGATACGCAGTATTTT. The encoded protein is CALGWWGTPTDTQYF.